This is a list of T cell receptor beta chains from one sample in a study of vaccination and CD4 T cells after COVID-19. Their target antigens are unknown. Each CDR3 protein gets one entry after TCRdb re-called the PCR reads with MiXCR. The sample records some 12,000 distinct CDR3 sequences, approximately 60% being singletons. Sequenced sample: CD4+ T cells from blood, cultured in vitro. Every receptor here comes from a human donor who had recovered from COVID-19. Each CDR3 is given with its conserved first and last residue. A D gene is named only where the DNA matches it firmly. The size of a clone is reported for some rows only, either as once, few or many, or as a class for expanded clones.

CDR3aa	CDR3nt	abundance	len	v_gene	d_gene	j_gene
CSATTGIETQYF	TGCAGTGCTACGACAGGGATAGAGACCCAGTACTTC	once	12	TRBV20-1	TRBD1	TRBJ2-5
CSVEDRVNQPQHF	TGCAGTGTAGAGGACAGGGTCAATCAGCCCCAGCATTTT	-	13	TRBV20-1	TRBD1	TRBJ1-5
CSAPEGYTEAFF	TGCAGTGCTCCGGAGGGCTACACTGAAGCTTTCTTT	few	12	TRBV20-1	-	TRBJ1-1
CASSLGQTFTQYF	TGTGCCAGCAGCTTAGGACAGACCTTTACGCAGTATTTT	medium-sized	13	TRBV7-2	-	TRBJ2-3
CAWSRDRLNSPLHF	TGTGCCTGGAGTCGGGACAGGCTAAATTCACCCCTCCACTTT	-	14	TRBV30	TRBD1	TRBJ1-6
CASSSSKRQPSSYNSPLHF	TGTGCCAGCAGCTCCAGTAAACGTCAGCCGAGCTCCTATAATTCACCCCTCCACTTT	-	19	TRBV11-2	-	TRBJ1-6
CASSQRLAGRTSYEQYF	TGCGCCAGCAGCCAACGACTAGCGGGGAGGACCTCCTACGAGCAGTACTTC	-	17	TRBV4-1	TRBD2	TRBJ2-7
CATLAFGGEKQFF	TGTGCCACCCTGGCCTTCGGGGGGGAAAAGCAGTTCTTC	-	13	TRBV10-3	TRBD2	TRBJ2-1
CASTPSSYNEQFF	TGTGCCAGCACTCCCAGCTCCTACAATGAGCAGTTCTTC	-	13	TRBV12-3/TRBV12-4	-	TRBJ2-1
CAGWSNNGGELFF	TGTGCCGGGTGGAGTAACAACGGCGGGGAGCTGTTTTTT	-	13	TRBV28	-	TRBJ2-2
CASSKQGGGNEKLFF	TGTGCCAGCAGCAAACAAGGGGGCGGTAATGAAAAACTGTTTTTT	few	15	TRBV21-1	-	TRBJ1-4
CASSPRYGTYEQYF	TGTGCCAGCAGCCCCCGTTATGGGACCTACGAGCAGTACTTC	-	14	TRBV3-1	-	TRBJ2-7
CAIRGLDTQYF	TGTGCCATCAGGGGTCTCGATACGCAGTATTTT	-	11	TRBV10-3	-	TRBJ2-3
CSARDPHGTSGDEQFF	TGCAGTGCTAGAGACCCCCACGGGACTAGTGGCGATGAGCAGTTCTTC	once	16	TRBV20-1	TRBD2	TRBJ2-1
CASSLSRGASYYGYTF	TGTGCCAGCAGCTTAAGCCGAGGGGCCTCCTACTATGGCTACACCTTC	-	16	TRBV7-2	-	TRBJ1-2
CASSRGTSFAETQYF	TGTGCCAGCAGCCGGGGGACTAGCTTCGCAGAGACCCAGTACTTC	-	15	TRBV5-6	TRBD2	TRBJ2-5
CASSYAGETQYF	TGTGCCAGCAGTTACGCGGGAGAGACCCAGTACTTC	once	12	TRBV6-2/TRBV6-3	-	TRBJ2-5
CASGRWGTDTQYF	TGTGCTAGTGGTCGTTGGGGCACAGATACGCAGTATTTT	-	13	TRBV12-5	-	TRBJ2-3
CASSQTPGDTQYF	TGTGCCAGCAGCCAGACACCCGGGGATACGCAGTATTTT	-	13	TRBV3-1	-	TRBJ2-3
CASRPGLAGEETQYF	TGTGCCAGCAGACCGGGACTAGCGGGAGAAGAGACCCAGTACTTC	few	15	TRBV6-2/TRBV6-3	TRBD2	TRBJ2-5
CSASWQGYEQYF	TGCAGTGCTAGTTGGCAGGGCTACGAGCAGTACTTC	-	12	TRBV20-1	-	TRBJ2-7
CSAPTTDTQYF	TGCAGTGCTCCAACGACAGATACGCAGTATTTT	few	11	TRBV20-1	-	TRBJ2-3
CSARNRQGAEEKLFF	TGCAGTGCTAGGAACCGGCAGGGGGCGGAGGAAAAACTGTTTTTT	-	15	TRBV20-1	TRBD1	TRBJ1-4
CASSLVVGVQETQYF	TGTGCCAGCAGCTTAGTAGTGGGGGTACAAGAGACCCAGTACTTC	-	15	TRBV7-2	-	TRBJ2-5
CSAREGQGARHQPQHF	TGCAGTGCTAGAGAAGGACAGGGGGCGCGTCATCAGCCCCAGCATTTT	-	16	TRBV20-1	TRBD1	TRBJ1-5
CASSITPIMNTEAFF	TGTGCCAGTAGTATAACACCGATTATGAACACTGAAGCTTTCTTT	-	15	TRBV19	-	TRBJ1-1
CASSSLGSPHYGYTF	TGTGCCAGCAGCTCCCTTGGGTCTCCCCACTATGGCTACACCTTC	few	15	TRBV6-1	-	TRBJ1-2
CASSPGGTNTGELFF	TGTGCCAGCAGTCCAGGGGGCACGAACACCGGGGAGCTGTTTTTT	-	15	TRBV7-3	TRBD1	TRBJ2-2
CASSFRDHQETQYF	TGTGCCAGCAGTTTCCGGGACCATCAAGAGACCCAGTACTTC	few	14	TRBV2	-	TRBJ2-5
CASSLEGTGGNEQFF	TGTGCCAGCAGCTTAGAAGGCACAGGAGGCAATGAGCAGTTCTTC	-	15	TRBV7-6	-	TRBJ2-1
CSARDPRGRAYEQYF	TGCAGTGCTAGAGACCCAAGGGGGAGGGCCTACGAGCAGTACTTC	few	15	TRBV20-1	-	TRBJ2-7
CASSEQGEWNEQFF	TGTGCCAGCAGTGAACAGGGGGAGTGGAATGAGCAGTTCTTC	-	14	TRBV6-1	TRBD1	TRBJ2-1
CSVRGGGGLTGELFF	TGCAGTGTTCGAGGAGGAGGGGGGCTCACCGGGGAGCTGTTTTTT	-	15	TRBV20-1	-	TRBJ2-2
CASGRQSDYGYTF	TGTGCCAGTGGAAGACAGAGTGACTATGGCTACACCTTC	-	13	TRBV19	-	TRBJ1-2
CATSPGTSVNEQFF	TGTGCCACCAGCCCCGGGACTAGCGTTAATGAGCAGTTCTTC	-	14	TRBV15	TRBD2	TRBJ2-1
CSAEVRDRGGNTIYF	TGCAGTGCTGAAGTCCGGGACAGGGGTGGAAACACCATATATTTT	-	15	TRBV20-1	TRBD1	TRBJ1-3
CASSRQGLIYNEQFF	TGTGCCAGCAGCCGTCAGGGGCTTATATACAATGAGCAGTTCTTC	-	15	TRBV7-9	-	TRBJ2-1
CASSPLPIRTYEQYF	TGCGCCAGCAGCCCACTACCGATCAGGACCTACGAGCAGTACTTC	few	15	TRBV5-1	-	TRBJ2-7
CASSLGGSAYNEQFF	TGTGCCAGCAGCTTGGGGGGAAGCGCCTACAATGAGCAGTTCTTC	-	15	TRBV5-6	-	TRBJ2-1
CASRGGENTGELFF	TGTGCCAGCAGAGGCGGGGAGAACACCGGGGAGCTGTTTTTT	once	14	TRBV28	-	TRBJ2-2
CASSLRLVSQETQYF	TGTGCCAGCAGCTTACGACTAGTTTCCCAAGAGACCCAGTACTTC	-	15	TRBV7-6	-	TRBJ2-5
CASSRDRGPIHTDTQYF	TGTGCCAGCAGTCGGGACAGGGGGCCGATTCACACAGATACGCAGTATTTT	-	17	TRBV2	TRBD1	TRBJ2-3